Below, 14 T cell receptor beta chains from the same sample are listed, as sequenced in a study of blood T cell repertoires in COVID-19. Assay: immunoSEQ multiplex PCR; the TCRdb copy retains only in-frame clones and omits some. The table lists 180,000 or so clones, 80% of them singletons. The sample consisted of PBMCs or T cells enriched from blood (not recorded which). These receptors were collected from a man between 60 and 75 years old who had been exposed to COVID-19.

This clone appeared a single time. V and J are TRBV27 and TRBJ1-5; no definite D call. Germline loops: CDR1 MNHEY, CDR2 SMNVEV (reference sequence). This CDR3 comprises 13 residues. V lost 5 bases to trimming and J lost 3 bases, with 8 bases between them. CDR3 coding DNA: TGTGCCAGCAGTACTTTGTACAATCAGCCCCAGCATTTT. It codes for CASSTLYNQPQHF.

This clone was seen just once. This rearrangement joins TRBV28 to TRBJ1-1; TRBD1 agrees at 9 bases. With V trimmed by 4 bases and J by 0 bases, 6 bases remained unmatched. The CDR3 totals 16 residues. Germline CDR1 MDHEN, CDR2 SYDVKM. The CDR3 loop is CASSSPGQGVNTEAFF. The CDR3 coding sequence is TGTGCCAGCAGTTCCCCGGGACAGGGAGTGAACACTGAAGCTTTCTTT.

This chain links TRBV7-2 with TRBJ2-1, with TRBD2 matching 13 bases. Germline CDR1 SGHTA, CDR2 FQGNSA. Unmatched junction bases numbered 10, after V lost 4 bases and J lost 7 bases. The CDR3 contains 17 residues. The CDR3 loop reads CASSSTSGRAWGNEQFF. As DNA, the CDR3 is TGTGCCAGCAGCTCCACTAGCGGGAGGGCCTGGGGTAATGAGCAGTTCTTC.

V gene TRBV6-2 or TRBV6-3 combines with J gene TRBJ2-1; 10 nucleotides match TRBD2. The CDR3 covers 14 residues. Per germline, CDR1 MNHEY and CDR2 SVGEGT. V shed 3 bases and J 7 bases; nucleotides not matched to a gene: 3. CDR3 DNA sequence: TGTGCCAGCAGTTATATAGCGGGAGGTAATGAGCAGTTCTTC. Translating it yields CASSYIAGGNEQFF.

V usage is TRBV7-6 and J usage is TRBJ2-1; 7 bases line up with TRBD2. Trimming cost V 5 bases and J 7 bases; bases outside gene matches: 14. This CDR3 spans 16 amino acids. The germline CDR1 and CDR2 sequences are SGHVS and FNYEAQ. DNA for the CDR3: TGTGCCAGCAGCCAAGCGCAACCGACTAGCACGAATGAGCAGTTCTTC. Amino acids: CASSQAQPTSTNEQFF. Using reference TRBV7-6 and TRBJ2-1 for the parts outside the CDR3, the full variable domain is GAGVSQSPRYKVTKRGQDVALRCDPISGHVSLYWYRQALGQGPEFLTYFNYEAQQDKSGLPNDRFSAERPEGSISTLTIQRTEQRDSAMYRCASSQAQPTSTNEQFFGPGTRLTVL.

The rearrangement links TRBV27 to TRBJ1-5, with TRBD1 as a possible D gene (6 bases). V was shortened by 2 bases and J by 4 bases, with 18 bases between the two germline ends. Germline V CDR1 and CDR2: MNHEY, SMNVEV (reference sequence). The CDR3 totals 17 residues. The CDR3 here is CASSLIGGAANNQPQHF. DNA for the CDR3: TGTGCCAGCAGTTTAATTGGGGGGGCAGCTAATAATCAGCCCCAGCATTTT.

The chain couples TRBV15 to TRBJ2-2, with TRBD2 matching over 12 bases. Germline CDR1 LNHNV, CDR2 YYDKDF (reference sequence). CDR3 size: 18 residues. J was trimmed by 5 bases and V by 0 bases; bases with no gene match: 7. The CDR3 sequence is CATSRELAGGSSTGELFF. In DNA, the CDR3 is TGTGCCACCAGCAGAGAACTAGCGGGAGGTTCGTCGACCGGGGAGCTGTTTTTT. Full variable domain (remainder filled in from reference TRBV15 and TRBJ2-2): DAMVIQNPRYQVTQFGKPVTLSCSQTLNHNVMYWYQQKSSQAPKLLFHYYDKDFNNEADTPDNFQSRRPNTSFCFLDIRSPGLGDTAMYLCATSRELAGGSSTGELFFGEGSRLTVL.

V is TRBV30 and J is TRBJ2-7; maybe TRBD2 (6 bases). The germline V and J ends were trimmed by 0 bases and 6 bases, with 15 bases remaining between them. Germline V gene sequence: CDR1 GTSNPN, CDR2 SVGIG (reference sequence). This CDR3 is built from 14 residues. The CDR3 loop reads CAWSVSGLMVEQYF. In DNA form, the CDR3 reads TGTGCCTGGAGTGTATCAGGACTAATGGTCGAGCAGTACTTC.

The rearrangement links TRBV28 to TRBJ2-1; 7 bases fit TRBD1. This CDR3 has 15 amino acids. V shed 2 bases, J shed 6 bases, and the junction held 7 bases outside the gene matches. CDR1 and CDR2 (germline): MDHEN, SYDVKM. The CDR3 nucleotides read TGTGCCAGCAGTTTACGACAGGGCCCGGGCAATGAGCAGTTCTTC. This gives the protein CASSLRQGPGNEQFF.

The CDR3 DNA reads TGTGCCAGCAGTGCTATACACAGCTCCTACAATGAGCAGTTCTTC. Translation gives CASSAIHSSYNEQFF. The gene calls are TRBV2 and TRBJ2-1; no firm D call. Germline V gene lookup returns CDR1 SNHLY and CDR2 FYNNEI. CDR3 length: 15 amino acids. V lost 4 bases to trimming and J lost 0 bases, with 10 bases between them.

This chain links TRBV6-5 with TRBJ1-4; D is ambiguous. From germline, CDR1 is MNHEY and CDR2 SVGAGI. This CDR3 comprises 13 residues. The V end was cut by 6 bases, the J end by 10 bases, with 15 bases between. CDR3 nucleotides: TGTGCCAGCAGACCATTGGTCGAGGCAAAACTGTTTTTT. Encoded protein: CASRPLVEAKLFF.

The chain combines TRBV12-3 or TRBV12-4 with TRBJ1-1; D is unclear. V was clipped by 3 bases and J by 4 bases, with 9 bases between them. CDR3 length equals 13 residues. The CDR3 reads CASSFLGSTEAFF. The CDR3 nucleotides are TGTGCCAGCAGTTTTCTAGGGAGCACTGAAGCTTTCTTT.

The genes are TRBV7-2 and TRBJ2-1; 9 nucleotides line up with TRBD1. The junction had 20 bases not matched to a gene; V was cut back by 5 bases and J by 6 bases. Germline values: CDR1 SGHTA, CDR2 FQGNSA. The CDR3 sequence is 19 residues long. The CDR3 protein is CASSTPISNRQGVGNEQFF. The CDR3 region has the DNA TGTGCCAGCAGCACCCCTATTTCCAATAGACAGGGGGTGGGCAATGAGCAGTTCTTC.

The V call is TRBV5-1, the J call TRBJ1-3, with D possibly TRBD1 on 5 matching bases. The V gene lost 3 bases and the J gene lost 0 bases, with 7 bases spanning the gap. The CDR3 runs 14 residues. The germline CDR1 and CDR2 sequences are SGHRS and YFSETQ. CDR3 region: CASSSQGSGNTIYF. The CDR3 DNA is TGCGCCAGCAGCTCCCAGGGCTCTGGAAACACCATATATTTT. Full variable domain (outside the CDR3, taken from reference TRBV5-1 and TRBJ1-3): KAGVTQTPRYLIKTRGQQVTLSCSPISGHRSVSWYQQTPGQGLQFLFEYFSETQRNKGNFPGRFSGRQFSNSRSEMNVSTLELGDSALYLCASSSQGSGNTIYFGEGSWLTVV.